This T cell receptor beta chain was found in a study of T cells in Graves' hyperthyroidism and ophthalmopathy. Looked up from germline, CDR1 is SGHNT and CDR2 is YENEEA. V trimming: 2 bases; J trimming: 2 bases; junction bases outside the gene matches: 7. The CDR3 loop spans 16 amino acids. In this sample, this clonotype turned up many times. TCR beta CDR3 sequences were amplified from RNA transcripts. A set of HTBI primers served as the primers for a first-round RT-PCR of the TCR CDR3. TCRdb recomputed calls from the multiplex PCR reads with MiXCR, one row per CDR3 protein. The sample contains approximately 590,000 distinct CDR3 sequences, around a sixth of which appear only once.

V usage is TRBV11-3 and J usage is TRBJ1-1; 8 bases agree with TRBD1. The receptor's source is a woman aged 30 to 39 with Graves' hyperthyroidism. Input material: blood. The CDR3 is CASSLRGQGLNTEAFF. The CDR3 DNA sequence: TGTGCCAGCAGCTTAAGAGGACAGGGTCTAAACACTGAAGCTTTCTTT.